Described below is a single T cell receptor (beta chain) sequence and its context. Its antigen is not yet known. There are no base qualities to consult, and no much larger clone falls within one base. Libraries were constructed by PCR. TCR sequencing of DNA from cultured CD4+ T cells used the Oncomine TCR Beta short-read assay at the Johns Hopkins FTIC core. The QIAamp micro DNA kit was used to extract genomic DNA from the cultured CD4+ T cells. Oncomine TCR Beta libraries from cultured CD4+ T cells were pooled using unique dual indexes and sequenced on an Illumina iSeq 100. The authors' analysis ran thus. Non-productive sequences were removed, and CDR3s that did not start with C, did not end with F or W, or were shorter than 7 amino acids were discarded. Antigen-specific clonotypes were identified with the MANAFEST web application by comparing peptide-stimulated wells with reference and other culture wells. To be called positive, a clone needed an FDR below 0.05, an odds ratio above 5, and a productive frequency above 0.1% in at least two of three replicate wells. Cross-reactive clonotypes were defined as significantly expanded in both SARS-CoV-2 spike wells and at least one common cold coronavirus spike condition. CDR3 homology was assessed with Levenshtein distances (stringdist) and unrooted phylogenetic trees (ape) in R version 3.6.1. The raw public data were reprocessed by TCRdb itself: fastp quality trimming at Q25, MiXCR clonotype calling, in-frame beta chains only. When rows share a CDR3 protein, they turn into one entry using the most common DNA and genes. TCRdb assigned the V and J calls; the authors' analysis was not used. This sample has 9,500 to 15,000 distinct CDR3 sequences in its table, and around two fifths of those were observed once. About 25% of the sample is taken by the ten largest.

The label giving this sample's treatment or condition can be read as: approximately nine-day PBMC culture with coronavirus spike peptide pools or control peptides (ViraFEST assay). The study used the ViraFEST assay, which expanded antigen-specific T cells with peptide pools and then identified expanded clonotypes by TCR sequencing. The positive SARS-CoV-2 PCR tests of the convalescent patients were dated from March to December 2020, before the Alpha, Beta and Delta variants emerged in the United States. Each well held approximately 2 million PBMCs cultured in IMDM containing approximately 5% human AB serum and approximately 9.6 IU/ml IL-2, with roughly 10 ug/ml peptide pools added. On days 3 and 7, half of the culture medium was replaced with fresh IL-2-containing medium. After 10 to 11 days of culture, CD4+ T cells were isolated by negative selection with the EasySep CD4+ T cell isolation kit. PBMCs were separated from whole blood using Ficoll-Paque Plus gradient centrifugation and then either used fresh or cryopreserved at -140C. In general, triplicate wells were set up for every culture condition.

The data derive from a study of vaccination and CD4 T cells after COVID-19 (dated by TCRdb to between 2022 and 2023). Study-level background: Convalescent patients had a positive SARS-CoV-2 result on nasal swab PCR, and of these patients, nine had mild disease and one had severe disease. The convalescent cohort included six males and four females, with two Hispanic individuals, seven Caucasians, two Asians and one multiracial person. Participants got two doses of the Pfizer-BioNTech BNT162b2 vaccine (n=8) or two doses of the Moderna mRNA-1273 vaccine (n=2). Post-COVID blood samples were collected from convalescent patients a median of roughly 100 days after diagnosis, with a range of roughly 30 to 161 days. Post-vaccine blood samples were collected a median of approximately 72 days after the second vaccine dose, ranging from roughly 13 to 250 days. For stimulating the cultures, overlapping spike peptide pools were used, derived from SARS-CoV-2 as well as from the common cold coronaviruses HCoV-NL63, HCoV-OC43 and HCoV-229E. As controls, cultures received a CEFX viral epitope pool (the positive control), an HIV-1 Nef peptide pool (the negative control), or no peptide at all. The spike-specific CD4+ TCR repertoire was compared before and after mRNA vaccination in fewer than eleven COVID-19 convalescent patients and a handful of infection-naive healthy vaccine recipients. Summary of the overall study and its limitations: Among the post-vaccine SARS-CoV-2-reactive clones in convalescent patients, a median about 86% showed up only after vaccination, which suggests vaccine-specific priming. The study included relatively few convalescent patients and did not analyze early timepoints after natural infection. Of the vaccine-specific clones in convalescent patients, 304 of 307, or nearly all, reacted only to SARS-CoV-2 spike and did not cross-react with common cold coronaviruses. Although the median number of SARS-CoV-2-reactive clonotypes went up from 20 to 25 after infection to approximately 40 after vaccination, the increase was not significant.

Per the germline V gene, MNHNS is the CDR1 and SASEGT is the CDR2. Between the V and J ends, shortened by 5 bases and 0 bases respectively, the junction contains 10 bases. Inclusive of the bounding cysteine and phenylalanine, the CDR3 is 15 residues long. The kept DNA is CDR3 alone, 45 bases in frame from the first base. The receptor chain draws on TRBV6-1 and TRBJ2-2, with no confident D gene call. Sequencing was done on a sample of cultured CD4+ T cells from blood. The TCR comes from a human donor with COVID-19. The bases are TGTGCCAGCAGTCTTAGCCGCACGAACACCGGGGAGCTGTTTTTT. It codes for CASSLSRTNTGELFF.